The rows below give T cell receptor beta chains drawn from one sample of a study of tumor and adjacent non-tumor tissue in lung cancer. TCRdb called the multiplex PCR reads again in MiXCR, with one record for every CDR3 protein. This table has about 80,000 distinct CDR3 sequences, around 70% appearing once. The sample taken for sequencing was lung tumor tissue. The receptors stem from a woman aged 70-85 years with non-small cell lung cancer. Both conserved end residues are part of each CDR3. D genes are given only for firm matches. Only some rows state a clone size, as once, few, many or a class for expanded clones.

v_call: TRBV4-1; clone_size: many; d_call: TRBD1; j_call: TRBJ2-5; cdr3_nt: TGCGCCGGCAGCCAATTCGGACAGGGGCTCCTCCAAGAGACCCAGTACTTC; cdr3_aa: CAGSQFGQGLLQETQYF
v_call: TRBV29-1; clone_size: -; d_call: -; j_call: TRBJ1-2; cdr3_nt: TGCAGCGTTGAACACGGGGGGCTAGCTAACTATGGCTACACTTTC; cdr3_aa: CSVEHGGLANYGYTF
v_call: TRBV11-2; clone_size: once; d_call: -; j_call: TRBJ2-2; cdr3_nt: TGTGCCAGCAGCTTAGCGTTGACAAGAACCGGGGAGCTGTTTTTT; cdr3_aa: CASSLALTRTGELFF
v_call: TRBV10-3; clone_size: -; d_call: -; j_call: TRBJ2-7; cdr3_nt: TGTACCATCATTACCGGGACATCATACGAGCAGTACTTC; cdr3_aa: CTIITGTSYEQYF
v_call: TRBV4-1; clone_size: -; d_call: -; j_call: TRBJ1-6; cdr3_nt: TGCGCCAGCAGCGCACGAGACGAGGGTTCACACCTCCACTTT; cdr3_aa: CASSARDEGSHLHF
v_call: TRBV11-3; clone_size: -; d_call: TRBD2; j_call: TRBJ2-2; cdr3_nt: TGTGTCAGCAGCTTTTTAGCGGGAGTCGGGACCGGGGAGCTGCTTTTT; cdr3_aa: CVSSFLAGVGTGELLF
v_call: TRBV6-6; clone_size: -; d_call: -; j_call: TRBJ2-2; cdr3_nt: TGTGCCAGCAGTTACACGGGCCGGGTCTCTGGGGAGCTGTTTTTT; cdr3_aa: CASSYTGRVSGELFF
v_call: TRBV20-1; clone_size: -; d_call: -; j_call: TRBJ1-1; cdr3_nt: TGCAGTGCTAGGACAAGCATGAACACTGAAGCTTTCTTT; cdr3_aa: CSARTSMNTEAFF
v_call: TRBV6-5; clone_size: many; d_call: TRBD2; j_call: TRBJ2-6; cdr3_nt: TGTGCCAGCAGTTGCTCTGCGGGAGTGTACTCTGGGGCCAACGTCCTGACTTTC; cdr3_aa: CASSCSAGVYSGANVLTF
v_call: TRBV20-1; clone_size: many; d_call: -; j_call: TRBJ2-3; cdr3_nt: TGCAGTGCTAGAGAGGGGCAGAGCACAGATACGCAGTATTTT; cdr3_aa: CSAREGQSTDTQYF
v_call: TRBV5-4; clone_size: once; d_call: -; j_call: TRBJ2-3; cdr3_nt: TGTGCCAGCAGCATGGCGGGACTTACATATACGCAGTATTTT; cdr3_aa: CASSMAGLTYTQYF
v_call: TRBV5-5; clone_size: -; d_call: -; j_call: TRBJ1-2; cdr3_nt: TGTGCCAGCAGCTTGGCCCCCCGCAGTGGCTATGGCTACACCTTC; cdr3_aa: CASSLAPRSGYGYTF
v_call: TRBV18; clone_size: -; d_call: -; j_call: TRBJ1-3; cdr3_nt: TGTGCCAGCTCACCTATCCAGGCCTCTGGAAACATCATATATTTT; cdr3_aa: CASSPIQASGNIIYF
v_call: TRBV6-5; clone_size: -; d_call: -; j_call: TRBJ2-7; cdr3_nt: TGTGCCAACAGTTACTCGACAGGCACAACCTACGAGCACTACTTC; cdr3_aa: CANSYSTGTTYEHYF
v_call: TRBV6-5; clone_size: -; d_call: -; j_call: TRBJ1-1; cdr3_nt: TGTGCCAACGGGCAGAAGGGGGGGCCGAACACCGAAGCTTTCTTT; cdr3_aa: CANGQKGGPNTEAFF
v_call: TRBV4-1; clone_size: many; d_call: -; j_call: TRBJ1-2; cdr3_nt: TGCGCCAGCACACCTCGACAGGCGGGATATGGCTACACCTTC; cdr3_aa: CASTPRQAGYGYTF
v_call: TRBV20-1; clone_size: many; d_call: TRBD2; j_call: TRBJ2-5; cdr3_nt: TGCAGTGCTATTGGTACTAGCGGGAGTGAAGAGACCCAGTACTTC; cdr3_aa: CSAIGTSGSEETQYF
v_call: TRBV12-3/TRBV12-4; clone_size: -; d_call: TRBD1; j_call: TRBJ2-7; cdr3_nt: TGTGCCAGCACTTTCGGACAGGGCTACGAGCAATACTTC; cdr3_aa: CASTFGQGYEQYF
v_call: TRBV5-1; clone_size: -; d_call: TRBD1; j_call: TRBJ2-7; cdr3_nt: TGTGCCAACAGCTTGGGTCCAGGGGGCGGCTACGAGCAGTACTTC; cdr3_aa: CANSLGPGGGYEQYF
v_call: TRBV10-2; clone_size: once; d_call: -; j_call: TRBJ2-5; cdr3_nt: TGCGCCACCAGTAAGGAGCTAGCAGAAGCGGAGACCCAGTACTTC; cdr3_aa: CATSKELAEAETQYF
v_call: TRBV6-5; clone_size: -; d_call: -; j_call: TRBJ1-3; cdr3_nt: TGTGCCATTGGTTGGAGCTCTGGGAACACCATATATTTT; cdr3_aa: CAIGWSSGNTIYF
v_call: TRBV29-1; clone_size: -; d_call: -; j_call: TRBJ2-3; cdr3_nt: TGTAGCCTTCACCTCAAGAGCACAGATACGCAGTATTTT; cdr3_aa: CSLHLKSTDTQYF
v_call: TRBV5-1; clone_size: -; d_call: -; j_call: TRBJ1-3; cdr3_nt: TGCGCCAGCAGCACAGGAGTCTCTGGAAACACCATATATTTT; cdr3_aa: CASSTGVSGNTIYF
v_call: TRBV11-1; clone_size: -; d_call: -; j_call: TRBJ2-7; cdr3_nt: TGTGCCAGCAGCTTAGCAGGCAACTTCACGAGGTTCTTC; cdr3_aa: CASSLAGNFTRFF
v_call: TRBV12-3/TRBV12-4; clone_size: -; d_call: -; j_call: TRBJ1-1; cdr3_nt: TGTATCAGCAGTTTGTGGGGGGGCGACACTGAAGCTTTCTTT; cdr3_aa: CISSLWGGDTEAFF
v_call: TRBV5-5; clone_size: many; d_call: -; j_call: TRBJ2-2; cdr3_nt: TGTGCCAGCAGCTTGACAGGGCCGGGCACCGGGGAGCTGTTTTTT; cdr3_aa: CASSLTGPGTGELFF
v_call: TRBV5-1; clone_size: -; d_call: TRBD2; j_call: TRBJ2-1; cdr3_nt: TGCGCCAGCAGCTTGCTGTTAACTAGCGGCAATGAGCAGTTCTTC; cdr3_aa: CASSLLLTSGNEQFF
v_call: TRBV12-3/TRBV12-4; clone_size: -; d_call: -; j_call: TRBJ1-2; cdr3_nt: TGTGCCAGCAGCGGCGGTGGAGGGGCTAGCTATGGCTACACCTTC; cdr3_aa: CASSGGGGASYGYTF
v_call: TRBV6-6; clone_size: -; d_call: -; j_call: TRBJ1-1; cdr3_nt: TGTGCCAGCAGTTACTCGAGGTTGGGACGTGGCACTGAAGTTTTCTTT; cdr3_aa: CASSYSRLGRGTEVFF
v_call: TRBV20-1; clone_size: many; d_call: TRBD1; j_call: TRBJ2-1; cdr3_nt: TGCAGTGCTAGAGATCCGCGGGGGACAGGGAACAATGAGCAGTTCTTC; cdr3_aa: CSARDPRGTGNNEQFF
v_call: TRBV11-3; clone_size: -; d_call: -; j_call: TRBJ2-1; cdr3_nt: TGTGTCAGCAGCTTAGACGGAGCGGAAGGTGTTGATGAGCAGTTCTTC; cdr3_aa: CVSSLDGAEGVDEQFF
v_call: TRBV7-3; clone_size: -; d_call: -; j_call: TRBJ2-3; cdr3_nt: TGTGCCAGCAGACTGCTAGCGCGAGGATACCCAGGGGATACGCAGTATTTT; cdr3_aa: CASRLLARGYPGDTQYF
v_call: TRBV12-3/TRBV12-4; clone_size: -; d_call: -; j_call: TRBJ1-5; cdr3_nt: TGTCCCAGCAGTTATATGACCGTGGCGAATCAGCCCCAGCATTTT; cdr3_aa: CPSSYMTVANQPQHF
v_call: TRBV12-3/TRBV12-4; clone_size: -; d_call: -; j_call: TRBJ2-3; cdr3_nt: TGTGCCAGCGGTTTAGCGATCCGCCCAGATACGCAATATTTT; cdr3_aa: CASGLAIRPDTQYF
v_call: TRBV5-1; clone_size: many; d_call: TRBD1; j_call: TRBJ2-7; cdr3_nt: TGCGCCAGCAGGATCGGGACAGATCCCTACGAGCAGTACTTC; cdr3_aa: CASRIGTDPYEQYF
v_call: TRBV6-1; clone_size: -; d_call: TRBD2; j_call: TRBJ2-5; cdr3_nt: TGTGCCAGCAGCGGCGGGACTAGCGTAGAGACCCGGTGCTTC; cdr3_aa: CASSGGTSVETRCF
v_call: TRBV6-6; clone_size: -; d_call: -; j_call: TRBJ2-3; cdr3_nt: TGTGTCAGCAGTTCCAGGACAGAGGGTGCAGATACGCAGTATTTT; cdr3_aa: CVSSSRTEGADTQYF
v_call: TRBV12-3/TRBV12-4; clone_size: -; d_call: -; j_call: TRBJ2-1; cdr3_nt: TGTGCCAGCAGTTTAATTCTAGCTGGTGGAAACAATGAGCAGTTCTTC; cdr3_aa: CASSLILAGGNNEQFF
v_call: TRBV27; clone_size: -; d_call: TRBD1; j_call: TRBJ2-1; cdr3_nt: TGTGCCAGCAGTTGGGGACAGAGCTACAATGAGCAGTTCTTC; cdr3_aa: CASSWGQSYNEQFF
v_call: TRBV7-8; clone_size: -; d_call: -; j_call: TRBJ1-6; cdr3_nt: TGTGCCAGCAGGTTTGGGGCAGTGCACTATAATTCACTCCTCCACTTT; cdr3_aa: CASRFGAVHYNSLLHF
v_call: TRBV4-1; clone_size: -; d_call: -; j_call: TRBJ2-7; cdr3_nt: TGCGCCAGCAGCCAATCACCAGCCCCCTACGAGCAGAACTTC; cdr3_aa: CASSQSPAPYEQNF
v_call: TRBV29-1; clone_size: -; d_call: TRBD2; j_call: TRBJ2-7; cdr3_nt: TGCAACGTAGTCGGGACTAATACCTACGAGCAGTACTTC; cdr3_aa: CNVVGTNTYEQYF
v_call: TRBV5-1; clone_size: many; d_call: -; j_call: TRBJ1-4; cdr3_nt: TGCGCCAGCAGCTTGGATGGGGAGACGAATGAAAAACTGTTTTTT; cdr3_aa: CASSLDGETNEKLFF
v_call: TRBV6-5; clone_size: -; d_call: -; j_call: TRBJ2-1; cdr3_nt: TGTGTCAGCAGTTACGGGGCCGGCTTCTTCGGTGAGCAATTCTTC; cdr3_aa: CVSSYGAGFFGEQFF
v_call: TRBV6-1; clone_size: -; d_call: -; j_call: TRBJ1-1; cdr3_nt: TGTGCCAGCATCACCTTAGAGCTCACAGGGTTGGGGAACACTGAAGCTTTCTTT; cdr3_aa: CASITLELTGLGNTEAFF
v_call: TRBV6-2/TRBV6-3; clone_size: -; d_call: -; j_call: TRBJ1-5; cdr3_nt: TGTGCCAGCAGTTACACTGGACGGACGGATAATTATAGCAATCAGGCCCAGCATTTT; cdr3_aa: CASSYTGRTDNYSNQAQHF
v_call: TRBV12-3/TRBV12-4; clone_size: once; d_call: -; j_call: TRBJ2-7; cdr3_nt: TGTGCCAGCAGTATTAGCAGGAGTTCCTACGAGCAGTATTTC; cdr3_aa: CASSISRSSYEQYF
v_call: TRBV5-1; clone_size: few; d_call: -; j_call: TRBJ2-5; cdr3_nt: TGCGCCAGCAGCGGAGGACAGGGAGGGGAGACCCAGTACTTC; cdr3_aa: CASSGGQGGETQYF
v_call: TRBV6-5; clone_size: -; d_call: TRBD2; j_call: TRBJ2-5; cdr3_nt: TGTGCCAGAAGTTACCCTGAGCGGGAGGGGGGAGAGACCCAGTACTTC; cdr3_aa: CARSYPEREGGETQYF
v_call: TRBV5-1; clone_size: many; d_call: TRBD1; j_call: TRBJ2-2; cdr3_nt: TGCGCCAGCAGCCACTCGACAGGGAAGAACACCGGGGAGCTGTTTTTT; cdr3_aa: CASSHSTGKNTGELFF
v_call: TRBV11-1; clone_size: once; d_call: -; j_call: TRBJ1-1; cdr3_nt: TGTGCCAGCAGCCCCTCGGGAGGGTACCCGGACACTGAAGCTTTCTTT; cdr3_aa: CASSPSGGYPDTEAFF